This TCR beta chain was captured by sequencing in a study of control samples from healthy donors and cancer patients. Assay used: immunoSEQ multiplex PCR; TCRdb lists only in-frame clones, some missing. There are around 100,000 clones in the sample; 87% occur only once, and 15% to 20% lies in the top ten. J gave up 8 bases and V 5 bases, and 8 bases lay outside the gene matches. The CDR3 covers 13 residues. This rearrangement joins TRBV12-3 or TRBV12-4 to TRBJ1-2; 7 bases match TRBD1. Material for sequencing was blood. The TCR comes from a woman in her fifties or sixties in good health. The CDR3 is CASSLQGYRGYTF. The CDR3 DNA is TGTGCCAGCAGTCTACAGGGGTATCGAGGCTACACCTTC.